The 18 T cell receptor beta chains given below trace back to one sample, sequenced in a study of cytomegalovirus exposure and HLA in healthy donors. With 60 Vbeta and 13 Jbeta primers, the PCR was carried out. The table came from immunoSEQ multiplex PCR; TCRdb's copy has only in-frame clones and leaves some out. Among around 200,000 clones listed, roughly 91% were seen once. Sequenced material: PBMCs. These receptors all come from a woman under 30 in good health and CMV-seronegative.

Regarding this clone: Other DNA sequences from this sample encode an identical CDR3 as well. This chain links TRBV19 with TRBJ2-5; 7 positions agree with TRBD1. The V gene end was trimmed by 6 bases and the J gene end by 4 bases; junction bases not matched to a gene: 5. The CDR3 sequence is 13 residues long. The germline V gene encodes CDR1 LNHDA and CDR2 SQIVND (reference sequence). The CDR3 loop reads CASRTGKGETQYF. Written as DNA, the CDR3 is TGTGCCAGTAGGACAGGGAAGGGAGAGACCCAGTACTTC.

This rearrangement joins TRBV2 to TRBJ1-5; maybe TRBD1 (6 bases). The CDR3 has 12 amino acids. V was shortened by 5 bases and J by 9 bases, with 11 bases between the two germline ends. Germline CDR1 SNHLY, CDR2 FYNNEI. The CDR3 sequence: CASSLQGWPQHF. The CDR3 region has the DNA TGTGCCAGCAGTCTACAGGGTTGGCCCCAGCATTTT.

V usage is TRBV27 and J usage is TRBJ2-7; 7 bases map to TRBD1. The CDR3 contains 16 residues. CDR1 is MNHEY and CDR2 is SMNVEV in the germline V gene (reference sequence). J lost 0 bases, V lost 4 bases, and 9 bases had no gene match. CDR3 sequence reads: CASSSYRGALSYEQYF. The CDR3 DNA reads TGTGCCAGCAGTTCCTACAGGGGCGCCCTCTCCTACGAGCAGTACTTC.

The CDR3: CASSFQLDTDTQYF. Here the CDR3 DNA reads TGTGCCAGCAGTTTCCAACTAGATACAGATACGCAGTATTTT. The rearrangement joins TRBV27 to TRBJ2-3; D possibly corresponds to TRBD2 (5 bases). There are 14 residues in the CDR3. Deletions cut 3 bases from V and 3 bases from J, with 10 bases between. Germline V gene sequence: CDR1 MNHEY, CDR2 SMNVEV (reference sequence).

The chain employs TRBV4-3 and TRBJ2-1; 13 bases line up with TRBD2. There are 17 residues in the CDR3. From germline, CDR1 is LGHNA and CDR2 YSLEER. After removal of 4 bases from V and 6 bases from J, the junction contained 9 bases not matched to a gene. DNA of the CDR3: TGCGCCAGCAGCCGAGCGCAACTAGCGGGGGGGGTCAATGAGCAGTTCTTC. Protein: CASSRAQLAGGVNEQFF.

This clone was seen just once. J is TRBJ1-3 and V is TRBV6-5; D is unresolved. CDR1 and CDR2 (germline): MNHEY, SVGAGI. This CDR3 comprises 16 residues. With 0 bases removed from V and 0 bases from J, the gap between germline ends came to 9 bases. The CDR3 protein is CASSYSVGSSGNTIYF. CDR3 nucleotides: TGTGCCAGCAGTTACTCCGTCGGGTCCTCTGGAAACACCATATATTTT.

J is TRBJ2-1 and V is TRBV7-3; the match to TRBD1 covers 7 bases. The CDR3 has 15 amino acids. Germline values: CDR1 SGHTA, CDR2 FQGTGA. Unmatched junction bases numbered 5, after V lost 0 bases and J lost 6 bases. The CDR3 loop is CASSLTGGVGNEQFF. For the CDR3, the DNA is TGTGCCAGCAGCTTAACAGGGGGCGTTGGCAATGAGCAGTTCTTC.

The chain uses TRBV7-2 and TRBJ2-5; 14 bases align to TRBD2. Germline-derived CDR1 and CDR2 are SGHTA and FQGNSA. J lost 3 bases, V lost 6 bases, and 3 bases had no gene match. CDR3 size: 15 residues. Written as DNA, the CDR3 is TGTGCCAGCAGGCGGGGACTAGCGGGAGAAGAGACCCAGTACTTC. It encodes CASRRGLAGEETQYF.

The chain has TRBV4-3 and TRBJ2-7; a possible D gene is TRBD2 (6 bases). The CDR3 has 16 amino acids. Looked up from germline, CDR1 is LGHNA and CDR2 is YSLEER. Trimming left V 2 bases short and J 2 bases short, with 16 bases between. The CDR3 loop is CASSQMAGSLPYEQYF. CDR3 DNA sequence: TGCGCCAGCAGCCAAATGGCGGGGTCCCTTCCCTACGAGCAGTACTTC.

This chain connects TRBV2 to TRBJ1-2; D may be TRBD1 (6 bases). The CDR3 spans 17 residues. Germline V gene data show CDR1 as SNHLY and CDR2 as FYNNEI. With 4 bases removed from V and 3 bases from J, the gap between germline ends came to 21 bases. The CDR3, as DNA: TGTGCCAGCAGTGGGTGGGGGGGGCCACGGAAGGACTATGGCTACACCTTC. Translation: CASSGWGGPRKDYGYTF.

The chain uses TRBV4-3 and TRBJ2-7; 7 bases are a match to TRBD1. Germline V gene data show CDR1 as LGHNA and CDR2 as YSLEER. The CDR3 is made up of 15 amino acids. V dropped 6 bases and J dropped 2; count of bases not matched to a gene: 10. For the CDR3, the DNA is TGCGCCAGCAGTCGCTCCGGGACAGATACCTACGAGCAGTACTTC. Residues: CASSRSGTDTYEQYF.

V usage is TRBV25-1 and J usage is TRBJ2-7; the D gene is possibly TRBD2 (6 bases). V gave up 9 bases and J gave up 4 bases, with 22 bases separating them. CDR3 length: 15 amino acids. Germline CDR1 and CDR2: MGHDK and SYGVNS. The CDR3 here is CASSPRGFSGYEQYF. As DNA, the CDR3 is TGTGCCAGTTCCCCCCGGGGTTTCAGCGGGTACGAGCAGTACTTC.

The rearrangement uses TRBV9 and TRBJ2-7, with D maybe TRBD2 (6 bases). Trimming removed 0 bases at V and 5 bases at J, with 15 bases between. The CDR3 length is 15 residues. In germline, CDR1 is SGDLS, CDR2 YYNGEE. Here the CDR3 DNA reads TGTGCCAGCAGCGTAGCGGGAGTTCTGGTTAACGAGCAGTACTTC. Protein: CASSVAGVLVNEQYF.

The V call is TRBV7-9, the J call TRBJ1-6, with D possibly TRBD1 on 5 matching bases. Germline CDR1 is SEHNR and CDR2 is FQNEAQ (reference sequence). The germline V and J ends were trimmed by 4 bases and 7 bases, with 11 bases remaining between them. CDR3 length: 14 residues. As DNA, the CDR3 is TGTGCCAGCAGCTCGGGGGTCTCGAATTCACCCCTCCACTTT. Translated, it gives CASSSGVSNSPLHF.

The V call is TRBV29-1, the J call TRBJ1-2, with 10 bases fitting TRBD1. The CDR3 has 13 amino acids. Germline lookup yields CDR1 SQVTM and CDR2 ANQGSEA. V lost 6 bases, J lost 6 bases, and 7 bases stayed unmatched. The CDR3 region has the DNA TGCAGCGTGGACGGACAGGGGGAAGATGGCTACACCTTC. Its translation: CSVDGQGEDGYTF.

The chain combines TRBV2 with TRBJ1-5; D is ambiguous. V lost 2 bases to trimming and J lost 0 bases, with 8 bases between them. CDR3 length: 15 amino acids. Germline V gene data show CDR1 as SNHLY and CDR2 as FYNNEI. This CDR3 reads CASSEIGHSNQPQHF. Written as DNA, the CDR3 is TGTGCCAGCAGTGAAATTGGCCATAGCAATCAGCCCCAGCATTTT.

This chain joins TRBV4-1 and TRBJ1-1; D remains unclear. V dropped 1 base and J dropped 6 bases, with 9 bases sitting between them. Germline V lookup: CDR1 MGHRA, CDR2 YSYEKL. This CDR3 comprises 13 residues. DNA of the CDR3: TGCGCCAGCAGCCAAGTACGGGGAGCTGAAGCTTTCTTT. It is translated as CASSQVRGAEAFF.

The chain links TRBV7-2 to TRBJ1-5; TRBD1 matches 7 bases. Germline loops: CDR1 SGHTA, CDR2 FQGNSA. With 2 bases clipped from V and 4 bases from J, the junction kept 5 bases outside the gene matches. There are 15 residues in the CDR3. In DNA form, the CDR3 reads TGTGCCAGCAGCTTATTCCAGGGGGTAAATCAGCCCCAGCATTTT. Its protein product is CASSLFQGVNQPQHF.